The following is a T cell receptor beta chain sequence with its context. Antigen specificity is unknown. This record comes from a study of shared clonotypes between healthy human individuals. Findings and caveats of the study: About 5% was the fraction of naive CD4 clonotypes found shared across a handful of donors.

Germline-derived CDR1 and CDR2 are SNHLY and FYNNEI. Trimming removed 2 bases at V and 5 bases at J, with 10 bases between. This CDR3 comprises 14 residues. Repertoires were generated with immunoSEQ multiplex PCR, while TCRdb's copy carries only in-frame clones and drops some. The table includes millions of clones, 90% to 95% detected once. This receptor was obtained from a man aged 18-30 years in good health. Some clones in this sample may be carry-over from other donors' samples. The source material was naive CD4+ T cells from PBMCs. Subset given: CD45RA+ positively selected. The gene calls are TRBV2 and TRBJ1-5; D remains unclear. CDR3 amino acids: CASSERSADQPQHF. CDR3 bases: TGTGCCAGCAGTGAAAGGTCCGCTGATCAGCCCCAGCATTTT.